The 22 T cell receptor beta chains in this list originate from one sample, sequenced in a study of read filtering for tumor transcriptome and immune sequencing. Molecular barcoded adaptors covering alpha/delta and beta/gamma chains were used on 400 to 450 ng RNA. MiXCR was run by TCRdb on the reads, yielding one entry per CDR3 protein. The table records some 41,000 distinct CDR3 sequences, around 13% of them present only once. The sequenced sample consisted of a population of CD138-negative cells sorted from bone marrow. Every receptor here comes from a donor older than 35 with multiple myeloma.

This clonotype is labeled as large. One junction end disagrees with the germline gene, perhaps due to a read error. The chain joins TRBV5-6 to TRBJ2-2; TRBD1 matches at 9 bases. This CDR3 contains 15 residues. CDR1 and CDR2 from the germline V gene are SGHDT and YYEEEE. The CDR3 loop is CASSFGQGSAGELFF. CDR3 bases: TGCGCCAGCAGCTTTGGACAGGGGTCGGCCGGGGAGCTGTTTTTT.

This clonotype showed up many times. This chain uses TRBV3-1 with TRBJ2-1; 7 positions agree with TRBD1. The CDR3 extends over 15 amino acids. Germline CDR1 is LGHDT and CDR2 is YNNKEL (reference sequence). The junction had 7 bases not matched to a gene; V was cut back by 4 bases and J by 4 bases. The CDR3 nucleotides read TGTGCCAGCAGCCCACCGACAGGGATTTACAATGAGCAGTTCTTC. Amino acids: CASSPPTGIYNEQFF.

This clonotype was recorded at least ten times. This sequence joins TRBV12-3 or TRBV12-4 and TRBJ2-7; 9 positions match TRBD1. This CDR3 contains 17 residues. The ends lost 5 bases at V and 4 bases at J; junction bases unmatched: 15. CDR3 loop: CASSLLKPGQGKYEQYF. The CDR3, as DNA: TGTGCCAGCAGTCTACTCAAACCGGGACAGGGTAAATACGAGCAGTACTTC.

This clonotype showed up many times. The gene calls are TRBV11-2 and TRBJ2-2, with D maybe TRBD1 (6 bases). Trimming took 5 bases from V and 1 from J, leaving 11 bases between them. CDR1 SGHAT and CDR2 FQNNGV come from the germline V gene. The CDR3 consists of 15 residues. CDR3 nucleotide sequence: TGTGCCAGCAGCCAAACAGGGAGGAACACCGGGGAGCTGTTTTTT. As protein: CASSQTGRNTGELFF. The whole variable domain, filled in from reference TRBV11-2 and TRBJ2-2, reads EAGVAQSPRYKIIEKRQSVAFWCNPISGHATLYWYQQILGQGPKLLIQFQNNGVVDDSQLPKDRFSAERLKGVDSTLKIQPAKLEDSAVYLCASSQTGRNTGELFFGEGSRLTVL.

Of note for this clonotype: This may be a read error, as it is one base from a much larger clone. The final CDR3 position lacks the conserved phenylalanine or tryptophan, pointing to a likely read error. This chain uses TRBV7-9 with TRBJ2-5, with a possible D match to TRBD2 (6 bases). In germline, CDR1 is SEHNR, CDR2 FQNEAQ (reference sequence). Trimming left V 5 bases short and J 1 base short, with 17 bases between. The CDR3 has 16 amino acids. In nucleotides, the CDR3 is TGTGCCAGCAGCACAGAGGGCTGGGACTTCCAAGAGACCCAGTACCTC. Translating it yields CASSTEGWDFQETQYL.

This clonotype was observed many times. The DNA for the CDR3 is TGTGCCAGCTCTTTGACAGGAAATAGCAATCAGCCCCAGCATTTT. It yields the protein CASSLTGNSNQPQHF. The gene calls are TRBV6-2 or TRBV6-3 and TRBJ1-5; possible D gene TRBD1, 6 bases. Between the trimmed V and J ends, which lost 8 bases and 0 bases, there was a span of 14 bases. The germline V gene has CDR1 MNHEY and CDR2 SVGEGT. The CDR3 runs to 15 residues.

As regards this clonotype: A much larger clonotype is one base distant, so this may be a read error. V and J are TRBV3-1 and TRBJ2-7; D is uncertain. Germline V gives CDR1 LGHDT, CDR2 YNNKEL (reference sequence). The CDR3 loop spans 16 amino acids. The CDR3 here is CASSQIPGSGESEQHF. As DNA, the CDR3 is TGTGCCAGCAGCCAGATACCCGGAAGTGGTGAAAGCGAGCAGCACTTC.

This clonotype has ten or more counts. The gene calls are TRBV4-3 and TRBJ2-1; D is unresolved. The germline CDR1 and CDR2 sequences are LGHNA and YSLEER. The CDR3 extends over 13 amino acids. Trimming left V 3 bases short and J 6 bases short, with 9 bases between. The CDR3 DNA reads TGCGCCAGCAGCCACCCGAAGAGCAATGAGCAGTTCTTC. This codes for CASSHPKSNEQFF.

Many counts were recorded for this clonotype. The chain couples TRBV20-1 to TRBJ2-5; unclear D gene. The CDR3 runs to 13 residues. Germline V gives CDR1 DFQATT, CDR2 SNEGSKA (reference sequence). Trimming removed 3 bases at V and 1 base at J, with 9 bases between. As DNA, the CDR3 is TGCAGTGCTAGTTCGAGCGCCCAAGAGACCCAGTACTTC. As protein: CSASSSAQETQYF.

Of note for this clonotype: Possible read error: a much larger clone is one base away. The rearrangement joins TRBV6-1 to TRBJ2-3, with D uncertain. The CDR3 extends over 13 amino acids. Per the germline V gene, CDR1 is MNHNS and CDR2 is SASEGT. CDR3 sequence: CAGSGMMGDTQYF. CDR3 nucleotide sequence: TGTGCCGGCAGTGGGATGATGGGAGATACGCAGTATTTT.

Points on this clonotype: With a much larger clone just one base away, this may be a read error. The chain couples TRBV4-1 to TRBJ2-1, with 13 positions matching TRBD2. This CDR3 region has 17 residues. From germline, CDR1 is MGHRA and CDR2 YSYEKL. CDR3 coding DNA: TGCGCCAGCAGCCAGAGTGCCGGGACTAGCGGGATCAATGGGCAGTTCTTC. It translates to CASSQSAGTSGINGQFF.

This clonotype was observed a few times. The junction does not match germline at one end; this may be a read error. This chain joins TRBV7-7 and TRBJ2-5, with 9 bases lining up with TRBD2. Germline CDR1 is SSHAT and CDR2 is FNYEAQ (reference sequence). This CDR3 has 15 amino acids. CDR3 sequence: CASSFGLASQETQYF. The CDR3, as DNA: TGTGCTAGCAGCTTTGGACTAGCGAGCCAAGAGACCCAGTACTTC.

Concerning this clonotype: This sequence may be a read error, since a much larger clone differs from it by one base. The CDR3 region is CASSIRPSGSFVNGQFF. The CDR3 coding sequence is TGTGCCAGTAGTATTCGTCCTAGCGGGAGTTTTGTGAATGGGCAGTTCTTC. This chain joins TRBV19 and TRBJ2-1; 10 bases align to TRBD2. The CDR3 is made up of 17 amino acids. Germline CDR1 reads LNHDA; CDR2 reads SQIVND (reference sequence). The whole variable domain, filled in from reference TRBV19 and TRBJ2-1, reads DGGITQSPKYLFRKEGQNVTLSCEQNLNHDAMYWYRQDPGQGLRLIYYSQIVNDFQKGDIAEGYSVSREKKESFPLTVTSAQKNPTAFYLCASSIRPSGSFVNGQFFGPGTRLTVL.

This clonotype was observed at least ten times. The chain couples TRBV4-3 to TRBJ2-3, with no clear D. The CDR3 loop spans 14 amino acids. The V gene's germline CDR1 is LGHNA and CDR2 YSLEER. V was cut by 0 bases and J by 4 bases, with 8 bases left in between. This CDR3 reads CASSQDGYADTQYF. The CDR3 region has the DNA TGCGCCAGCAGCCAAGACGGGTACGCAGATACGCAGTATTTT.

This clonotype was observed many times. The rearrangement uses TRBV7-2 and TRBJ2-7, with D possibly being TRBD1 (6 bases). Trimming removed 4 bases at V and 3 bases at J, with 10 bases between. CDR1 is SGHTA, CDR2 FQGNSA, per germline. The CDR3 runs to 13 residues. CDR3 sequence (DNA): TGTGCCAGCAGCTCCCGGGACAACTACGAGCAGTACTTC. Translation: CASSSRDNYEQYF.

The chain uses TRBV29-1 and TRBJ1-4, with D perhaps matching TRBD1 (5 bases). The CDR3 consists of 13 residues. Germline V gene data show CDR1 as SQVTM and CDR2 as ANQGSEA. V was shortened by 0 bases and J by 8 bases, with 10 bases between the two germline ends. CDR3 in amino acids: CSVEEGAGEKLFF. The CDR3 region has the DNA TGCAGCGTTGAAGAAGGGGCTGGGGAAAAACTGTTTTTT.

This clonotype was observed many times. This rearrangement joins TRBV6-6 to TRBJ2-7; 9 bases are a match to TRBD1. V shed 6 bases, J shed 4 bases, and the junction held 7 bases outside the gene matches. The CDR3 runs to 14 residues. CDR1 MNHNY and CDR2 SVGAGI come from the germline V gene (reference sequence). This chain's CDR3 is CASRDRGGLYEQYF. The CDR3 region has the DNA TGTGCCAGCAGAGACAGGGGGGGACTATACGAGCAGTACTTC.

This clonotype was observed at least ten times. The chain uses TRBV7-2 and TRBJ1-5; D not resolved. This CDR3 region has 13 residues. Germline V gene sequence: CDR1 SGHTA, CDR2 FQGNSA. Trimming cost V 4 bases and J 7 bases, with 11 bases left between them. The CDR3 is CASSSDPGQPQHF. In DNA, the CDR3 is TGTGCCAGCAGCTCGGACCCCGGGCAGCCCCAGCATTTT.

Many counts were recorded for this clonotype. The chain recombines TRBV19 with TRBJ2-7, with 9 bases lining up with TRBD1. The CDR3 is 13 amino acids. CDR1 and CDR2 (germline): LNHDA, SQIVND (reference sequence). V shed 7 bases, J shed 4 bases, and the junction held 5 bases outside the gene matches. The CDR3 sequence: CASTGQGRYEQYF. In DNA form, the CDR3 reads TGTGCCAGTACGGGACAGGGCCGATACGAGCAGTACTTC.

This clonotype was observed at least ten times. V and J are TRBV6-1 and TRBJ2-6; D may be TRBD1 (7 bases). The CDR3 sequence is 17 residues long. The V gene's germline CDR1 is MNHNS and CDR2 SASEGT. The V and J ends lost 0 bases and 3 bases respectively, with 12 bases between them. The CDR3 is CASSEARRGDGANVLTF. CDR3 DNA: TGTGCCAGCAGTGAAGCTCGCAGGGGGGATGGGGCCAACGTCCTGACTTTC.

With regard to this clonotype: Being one base from a much bigger clone, this may be a read error. The chain uses TRBV5-1 and TRBJ2-7, with D perhaps matching TRBD2 (5 bases). V was trimmed by 6 bases and J by 0 bases, leaving 19 bases between them. CDR3 size: 16 residues. Per the germline V gene, CDR1 is SGHRS and CDR2 is YFSETQ. CDR3: CASNLGVTVHSYEQYF. The CDR3 nucleotides are TGCGCCAGCAATCTGGGAGTAACAGTCCACTCCTACGAGCAGTACTTC.

This chain links TRBV10-3 with TRBJ1-1; D might be TRBD1 (5 bases). Trimming pared 2 bases from V and 4 bases from J, leaving 11 bases between. This CDR3 comprises 14 residues. CDR1 and CDR2 from the germline V gene are ENHRY and SYGVKD. The CDR3 here is CAISERGGGTEAFF. CDR3 sequence (DNA): TGTGCCATCAGTGAGAGGGGCGGGGGCACTGAAGCTTTCTTT.